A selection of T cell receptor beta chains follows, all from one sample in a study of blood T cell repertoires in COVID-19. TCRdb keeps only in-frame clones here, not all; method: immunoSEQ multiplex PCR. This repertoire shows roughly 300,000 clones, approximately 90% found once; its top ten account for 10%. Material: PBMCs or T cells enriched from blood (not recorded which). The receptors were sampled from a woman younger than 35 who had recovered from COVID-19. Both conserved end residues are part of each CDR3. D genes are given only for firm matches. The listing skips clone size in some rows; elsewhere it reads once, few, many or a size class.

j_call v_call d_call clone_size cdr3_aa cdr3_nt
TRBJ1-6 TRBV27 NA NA CASSPPGGNSPLHF TGTGCCAGCAGTCCTCCGGGCGGGAATTCACCCCTCCACTTT
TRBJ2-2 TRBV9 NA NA CASSNLATGELFF TGTGCCAGCAGCAACCTAGCAACCGGGGAGCTGTTTTTT
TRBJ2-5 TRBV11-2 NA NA CASSLVARQETQYF TGTGCCAGCAGCTTAGTAGCTAGGCAAGAGACCCAGTACTTC
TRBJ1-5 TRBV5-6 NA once CASSPRLQGGPNQPQHF TGTGCCAGCAGCCCTAGGTTGCAGGGAGGACCGAATCAGCCCCAGCATTTT
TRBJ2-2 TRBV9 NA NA CASSVDAGITGELFF TGTGCCAGCAGCGTAGATGCAGGGATCACCGGGGAGCTGTTTTTT
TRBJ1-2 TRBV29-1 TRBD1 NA CSVVKDRVDGYTF TGCAGCGTTGTTAAAGACAGGGTTGATGGCTACACCTTC
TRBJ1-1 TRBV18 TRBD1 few CASSPLARGQELGAFF TGTGCCAGCTCACCCCTCGCAAGGGGACAGGAGCTTGGGGCTTTCTTT
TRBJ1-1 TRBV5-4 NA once CASSPGGGTEAFF TGTGCCAGCAGTCCTGGAGGCGGCACTGAAGCTTTCTTT
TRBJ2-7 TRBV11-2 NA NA CASSLDRNRDEQYF TGTGCCAGCAGCTTAGATCGTAACAGAGACGAGCAGTACTTC
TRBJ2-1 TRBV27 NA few CASARDTRLNEQFF TGTGCCAGCGCCCGGGACACCCGCCTCAATGAGCAGTTCTTC
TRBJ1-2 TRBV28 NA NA CASTTAATNYGYTF TGTGCCAGCACAACGGCGGCTACGAACTATGGCTACACCTTC
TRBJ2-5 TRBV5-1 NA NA CASSLGQGGPQETQYF TGCGCCAGCAGCTTGGGCCAGGGGGGACCCCAAGAGACCCAGTACTTC
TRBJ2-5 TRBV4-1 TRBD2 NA CASGRGNQETQYF TGCGCCAGCGGGCGGGGGAACCAAGAGACCCAGTACTTC
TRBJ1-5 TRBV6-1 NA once CASSDSIAQPQHF TGTGCCAGCAGTGACAGTATTGCTCAGCCCCAGCATTTT
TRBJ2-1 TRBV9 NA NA CASSVATGFNEQFF TGTGCCAGCAGCGTAGCTACGGGTTTCAATGAGCAGTTCTTC
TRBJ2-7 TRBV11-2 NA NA CASSLSSESYEQYF TGTGCCAGCAGCTTATCGTCAGAATCCTACGAGCAGTACTTC
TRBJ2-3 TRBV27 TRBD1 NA CASRSTGADTQYF TGTGCCAGCAGGTCGACAGGGGCTGATACGCAGTATTTT
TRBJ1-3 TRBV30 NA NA CAWSADSSGNTIYF TGTGCCTGGAGTGCGGACAGCTCTGGAAACACCATATATTTT
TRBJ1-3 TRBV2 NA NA CASSESVRASSGNTIYF TGTGCCAGCAGTGAATCCGTCAGGGCGAGCTCTGGAAACACCATATATTTT
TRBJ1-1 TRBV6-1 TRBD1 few CASSETDRAKAFF TGTGCCAGCAGTGAAACCGACAGGGCCAAGGCTTTCTTT
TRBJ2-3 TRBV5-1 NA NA CASSLEAGRTDTQYF TGCGCCAGCAGCTTGGAGGCAGGGCGTACAGATACGCAGTATTTT
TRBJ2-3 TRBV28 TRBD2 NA CASSQLAGVGTQYF TGTGCCAGCAGTCAGCTAGCGGGAGTAGGTACGCAGTATTTT
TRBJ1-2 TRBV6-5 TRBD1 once CASSYSGTGGGYTF TGTGCCAGCAGTTACTCGGGGACAGGTGGTGGCTACACCTTC
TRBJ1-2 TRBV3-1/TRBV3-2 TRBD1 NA CASSQDGQGAGGYTF TGTGCCAGCAGCCAAGATGGGCAGGGGGCCGGTGGCTACACCTTC
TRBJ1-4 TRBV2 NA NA CASREREEEKLFF TGTGCCAGCAGAGAGCGAGAGGAGGAAAAACTGTTTTTT
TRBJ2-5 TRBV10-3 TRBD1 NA CAISEQDRGSPETQYF TGTGCCATCAGTGAGCAGGACAGGGGGTCCCCAGAGACCCAGTACTTC
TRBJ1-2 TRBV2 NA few CASSVSEDGYTF TGTGCCAGCAGTGTGTCAGAGGATGGCTACACCTTC
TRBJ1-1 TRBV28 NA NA CASSHPPLRGIDPEAFF TGTGCCAGCAGTCACCCACCCCTTAGGGGGATCGACCCTGAAGCTTTCTTT
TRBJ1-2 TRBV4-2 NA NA CASSQDPMAGGTYGYTF TGTGCCAGCAGCCAAGATCCCATGGCTGGGGGGACCTATGGCTACACCTTC
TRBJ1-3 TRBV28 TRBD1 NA CASSLQGAGNTIYF TGTGCCAGCAGTTTACAGGGGGCAGGAAACACCATATATTTT
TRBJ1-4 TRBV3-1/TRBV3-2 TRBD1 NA CASSHRQGSINEKLFF TGTGCCAGCAGCCACCGACAGGGATCCATTAATGAAAAACTGTTTTTT
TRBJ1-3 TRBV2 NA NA CASSAQANTIYF TGTGCCAGCAGTGCACAGGCAAACACCATATATTTT
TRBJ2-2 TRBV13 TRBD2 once CASSLLARQGGGAGTGELFF TGTGCCAGCAGCTTACTCGCCAGGCAGGGCGGGGGAGCGGGTACCGGGGAGCTGTTTTTT
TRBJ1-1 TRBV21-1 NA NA CASSINGSGTDTEAFF TGTGCCAGCAGCATAAATGGTAGTGGTACGGACACTGAAGCTTTCTTT
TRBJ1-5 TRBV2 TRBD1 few CASGGQNQPQHF TGTGCCAGCGGGGGACAGAATCAGCCCCAGCATTTT
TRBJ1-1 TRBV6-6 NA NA CASSVGGENTEAFF TGTGCCAGCAGCGTCGGGGGGGAGAACACTGAAGCTTTCTTT
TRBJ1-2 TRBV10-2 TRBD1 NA CASSGTQGIYGYTF TGCGCCAGCAGTGGGACACAGGGGATCTATGGCTACACCTTC
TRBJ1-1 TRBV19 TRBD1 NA CASSPGQLMNTEAFF TGTGCCAGTAGCCCGGGACAGCTCATGAACACTGAAGCTTTCTTT
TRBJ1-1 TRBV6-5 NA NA CASSISGGNTEAFF TGTGCCAGCAGTATCTCCGGGGGTAACACTGAAGCTTTCTTT
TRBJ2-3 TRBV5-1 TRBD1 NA CASSLATGSGTDTQYF TGCGCCAGCAGCTTGGCGACAGGGAGTGGAACAGATACGCAGTATTTT
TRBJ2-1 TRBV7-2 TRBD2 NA CASSRTSANYNEQFF TGTGCCAGCAGCCGGACTAGCGCGAACTACAATGAGCAGTTCTTC
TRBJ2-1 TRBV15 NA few CATSSPSGYNEQFF TGTGCCACCAGCAGTCCCTCGGGCTACAATGAGCAGTTCTTC
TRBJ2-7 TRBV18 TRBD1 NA CASSPETGGIEQYF TGTGCCAGCTCACCCGAGACAGGGGGGATCGAGCAGTACTTC
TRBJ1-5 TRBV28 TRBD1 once CASSPRTGGHQPQHF TGTGCCAGCAGCCCCCGGACAGGGGGCCATCAGCCCCAGCATTTT
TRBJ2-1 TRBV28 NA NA CASSLSRVSPTSEQFF TGTGCCAGCAGTTTATCCAGGGTATCTCCTACAAGTGAGCAGTTCTTC
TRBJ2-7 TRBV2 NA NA CASSEIILLVGYEQYF TGTGCCAGCAGTGAAATCATTTTGCTAGTAGGATACGAGCAGTACTTC
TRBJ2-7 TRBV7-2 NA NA CASSLSRLVAYEQYF TGTGCCAGCAGCTTATCCAGACTAGTGGCCTACGAGCAGTACTTC
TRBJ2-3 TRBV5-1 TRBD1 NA CASSLQGDTDTQYF TGCGCCAGCAGCTTGCAGGGGGACACAGATACGCAGTATTTT
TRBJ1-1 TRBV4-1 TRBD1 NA CASSQPTSDRAAFF TGCGCCAGCAGCCAACCAACCTCTGACAGGGCAGCTTTCTTT
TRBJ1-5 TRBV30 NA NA CAWSVQGDQPQHF TGTGCCTGGAGTGTACAGGGCGATCAGCCCCAGCATTTT
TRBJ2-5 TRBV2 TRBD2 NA CASSGRALETQYF TGTGCCAGCAGCGGGAGGGCCCTTGAGACCCAGTACTTC
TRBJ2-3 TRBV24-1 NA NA CATSRGSAGSTDTQYF TGTGCCACCAGTCGTGGGTCGGCGGGAAGCACAGATACGCAGTATTTT
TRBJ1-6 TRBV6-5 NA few CASSSRRGLNSPLHF TGTGCCAGCAGTTCCCGGAGGGGACTGAATTCACCCCTCCACTTT
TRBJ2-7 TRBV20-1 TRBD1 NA CSADRGHEQYF TGCAGTGCTGACAGGGGACACGAGCAGTACTTC
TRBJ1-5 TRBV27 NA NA CASSSRGLGNQPQHF TGTGCCAGCAGTTCAAGGGGATTGGGCAATCAGCCCCAGCATTTT